What follows are 14 T cell receptor beta chains derived from one specimen sequenced in a study of identical twins. Each CDR3 protein is one row after TCRdb ran MiXCR on the 5' RACE reads. The sample holds roughly 1,500,000 distinct CDR3 sequences; 32% are singletons and the top ten take about 0.25%. The sequenced material came from cord blood. The receptors shown here come from a newborn girl in good health.

This clonotype appeared a few times. The chain uses TRBV10-3 and TRBJ2-7; 8 nucleotides align to TRBD1. J gave up 5 bases and V 6 bases, and 12 bases lay outside the gene matches. The CDR3 loop spans 15 amino acids. Per the germline V gene, CDR1 is ENHRY and CDR2 is SYGVKD. The CDR3 DNA reads TGTGCCATCAGGGATCCAGGGGGCGAAAGAGACGAGCAGTACTTC. Translating gives CAIRDPGGERDEQYF.

This rearrangement joins TRBV20-1 to TRBJ2-4; no clear D. The V end lost 5 bases, the J end lost 2 bases, and 10 bases lay between the germline ends. The germline V gene encodes CDR1 DFQATT and CDR2 SNEGSKA (reference sequence). CDR3 length: 13 residues. DNA for the CDR3: TGCAGTGCTCCCCGGGCCCCCAAAAACATTCAGTACTTC. Translating it yields CSAPRAPKNIQYF.

Only a few counts were recorded for this clonotype. The CDR3 reads CASSLGRVGMNTEAFF. The CDR3 DNA is TGCGCCAGCAGCTTGGGGAGGGTCGGGATGAACACTGAAGCTTTCTTT. The chain is built from TRBV5-1 and TRBJ1-1; no clear D. CDR3 size: 16 residues. Germline values: CDR1 SGHRS, CDR2 YFSETQ. V lost 0 bases, J lost 0 bases, and 12 bases lay in between.

This clonotype was found a few times. The chain joins TRBV7-9 to TRBJ2-1, with D perhaps TRBD2 (6 bases). CDR3 length: 14 amino acids. Per germline, CDR1 SEHNR and CDR2 FQNEAQ (reference sequence). The DNA of the CDR3 is TGTGCTATACCCGGGGGAAGCTCCTACAATGAGCAGTTCTTC. It encodes CAIPGGSSYNEQFF.

The CDR3 loop reads CASSSPGLVNAGELFF. CDR3 nucleotides: TGTGCCAGCAGTTCCCCGGGACTAGTAAACGCCGGGGAGCTGTTTTTT. The chain employs TRBV6-6 and TRBJ2-2; TRBD2 matches at 8 bases. The CDR3 covers 16 residues. V gave up 4 bases and J gave up 6 bases; unmatched junction bases: 10. Germline lookup yields CDR1 MNHNY and CDR2 SVGAGI (reference sequence).

V gene TRBV5-1 combines with J gene TRBJ2-7; 9 bases match TRBD1. The CDR3 covers 16 residues. V gave up 4 bases and J gave up 6 bases; unmatched junction bases: 14. From germline, CDR1 is SGHRS and CDR2 YFSETQ. Here the CDR3 DNA reads TGCGCCAGCAGCGTCCACACCGGGACAGGGAAGGGCGAGCAGTACTTC. Its protein is CASSVHTGTGKGEQYF.

Remarks on this clonotype: An end of the junction does not agree with germline; a read error may underlie this. The rearrangement links TRBV3-1 to TRBJ2-3; 11 bases line up with TRBD2. This CDR3 region has 18 residues. Germline values: CDR1 LGHDT, CDR2 YNNKEL (reference sequence). CDR3 DNA sequence: TGTGCCAGCGGCCAAGACCCGGGACTAGCGGCCTGGAGAAGGACGCAGTATTTT. Translated, it gives CASGQDPGLAAWRRTQYF.

The CDR3 DNA follows: TGTGCCAGCAGTTTGATTGGACTCCTCTTAGACGAGCAGTACTTC. It translates to CASSLIGLLLDEQYF. The chain joins TRBV28 to TRBJ2-7, with a tentative D call TRBD2 (5 bases). The CDR3 is made up of 15 amino acids. The germline V and J ends were trimmed by 3 bases and 5 bases, with 17 bases remaining between them. CDR1 is MDHEN and CDR2 is SYDVKM in the germline V gene. Variable domain in full (rest from reference TRBV28 and TRBJ2-7): DVKVTQSSRYLVKRTGEKVFLECVQDMDHENMFWYRQDPGLGLRLIYFSYDVKMKEKGDIPEGYSVSREKKERFSLILESASTNQTSMYLCASSLIGLLLDEQYFGPGTRLTVT.

This clonotype was recorded a few times. This chain joins TRBV6-6 and TRBJ2-1; TRBD2 is a possible D gene (7 bases). Trimming left V 2 bases short and J 5 bases short, with 16 bases between. The germline gives CDR1 MNHNY, CDR2 SVGAGI (reference sequence). The CDR3 has 16 residues. CDR3 loop: CASSYEWWGGHNEQFF. CDR3 sequence (DNA): TGTGCCAGCAGTTACGAGTGGTGGGGGGGCCACAATGAGCAGTTCTTC.

J is TRBJ1-4 and V is TRBV5-1; D gene uncertain. CDR1 and CDR2 from the germline V gene are SGHRS and YFSETQ. The CDR3 consists of 14 residues. Between the trimmed V and J ends, which lost 1 base and 7 bases, there was a span of 11 bases. The CDR3 is CASSLRRPGEKLFF. The CDR3 DNA reads TGCGCCAGCAGCTTGAGGAGGCCGGGTGAAAAACTGTTTTTT.

In its sample, this clonotype was seen once. The rearrangement uses TRBV5-1 and TRBJ1-1; TRBD1 matches 7 bases. Trimming at V came to 3 bases and at J to 7 bases, leaving 9 bases not matched to a gene. Germline loops: CDR1 SGHRS, CDR2 YFSETQ. This CDR3 is 14 amino acids long. The DNA for the CDR3 is TGCGCCAGCAGCTCGACAGGGTCGGGGATTGAAGCTTTCTTT. Its translation: CASSSTGSGIEAFF.

This clonotype was found a few times. The chain employs TRBV11-1 and TRBJ2-4; D not certain. V dropped 1 base and J dropped 0 bases, with 10 bases sitting between them. The CDR3 consists of 16 residues. CDR1 SGHAT and CDR2 FQDESV come from the germline V gene (reference sequence). The CDR3 sequence is CASSLGRHLAKNIQYF. The CDR3 DNA follows: TGTGCCAGCAGCTTAGGGAGACACTTAGCCAAAAACATTCAGTACTTC. Supplemented by reference TRBV11-1 and TRBJ2-4, the full variable domain reads EAEVAQSPRYKITEKSQAVAFWCDPISGHATLYWYRQILGQGPELLVQFQDESVVDDSQLPKDRFSAERLKGVDSTLKIQPAELGDSAMYLCASSLGRHLAKNIQYFGAGTRLSVL.

This clonotype was seen more than once but under ten times. The J gene is TRBJ2-1, the V gene TRBV5-1, with no clear D. Trimming left V 0 bases short and J 0 bases short, with 10 bases between. The CDR3 is made up of 16 amino acids. Germline-derived CDR1 and CDR2 are SGHRS and YFSETQ. DNA of the CDR3: TGCGCCAGCAGCTTGGCCGTAGCCGGCTCCTACAATGAGCAGTTCTTC. Its protein is CASSLAVAGSYNEQFF. Full variable domain (rest looked up from reference TRBV5-1 and TRBJ2-1): KAGVTQTPRYLIKTRGQQVTLSCSPISGHRSVSWYQQTPGQGLQFLFEYFSETQRNKGNFPGRFSGRQFSNSRSEMNVSTLELGDSALYLCASSLAVAGSYNEQFFGPGTRLTVL.

The rearrangement uses TRBV5-1 and TRBJ2-7; a weak D match, TRBD2 (6 bases). Looked up from germline, CDR1 is SGHRS and CDR2 is YFSETQ. Trimming removed 2 bases from V and 4 bases from J, with 10 bases in between. CDR3 size: 13 residues. CDR3 sequence (DNA): TGCGCCAGCAGCTTCAGGACTAAATACGAGCAGTACTTC. This codes for CASSFRTKYEQYF.